These 20 T cell receptor beta chains were all obtained from the same sample, sequenced in a study of Ad26.COV2.S vaccination and SARS-CoV-2 variants. Documented treatment: approximately 18 received Ad26.COV2.S at low or high dose, single or two shots; roughly five received placebo; per-sample allocation not given. Sampling happened 63 days after the first vaccine or placebo injection. This table comes from immunoSEQ multiplex PCR, and its TCRdb copy is limited to in-frame clones, with some not included. The sample includes 400,000 to 500,000 clones, roughly 89% of them seen just once. The sample here was peripheral blood, taken in a trial of Ad26.COV2.S vaccine versus placebo. The origin of the receptors is a person between 18 and 59 years old who received the Ad26.COV2.S COVID-19 vaccine or a placebo.

The chain joins TRBV20-1 to TRBJ2-1; the match to TRBD2 covers 10 bases. This CDR3 is 17 amino acids long. Germline V gene sequence: CDR1 DFQATT, CDR2 SNEGSKA (reference sequence). J gave up 5 bases and V 3 bases, and 13 bases lay outside the gene matches. DNA for the CDR3: TGCAGTGCTAGTGGGGGCGTACTAGCGGGGACCGACAATGAGCAGTTCTTC. Encoded protein: CSASGGVLAGTDNEQFF.

The chain is built from TRBV4-3 and TRBJ1-2; a possible D gene is TRBD1 (5 bases). Germline values: CDR1 LGHNA, CDR2 YSLEER. This CDR3 region has 13 residues. V gave up 0 bases and J gave up 5 bases, with 7 bases separating them. The CDR3 bases are TGCGCCAGCAGCCAAGAGGGGGAATATGGCTACACCTTC. Its translation: CASSQEGEYGYTF.

This clone came up once. The chain employs TRBV7-3 and TRBJ2-1; D not certain. The CDR3 length is 16 residues. The V gene lost 5 bases and the J gene lost 4 bases, with 18 bases spanning the gap. Germline values: CDR1 SGHTA, CDR2 FQGTGA. The CDR3 region is CASSLGVIGPYNEQFF. CDR3 bases: TGTGCCAGCAGCCTCGGAGTAATCGGACCTTACAATGAGCAGTTCTTC.

J is TRBJ2-7 and V is TRBV2, with 7 bases identical to TRBD1. This CDR3 has 15 amino acids. CDR1 is SNHLY, CDR2 FYNNEI, per germline. J lost 6 bases, V lost 5 bases, and 13 bases had no gene match. The CDR3: CASSTRTGEPGEQYF. For the CDR3, the DNA is TGTGCCAGCAGTACCCGGACAGGAGAGCCGGGCGAGCAGTACTTC. The full variable domain, its missing parts supplied by reference TRBV2 and TRBJ2-7, is EPEVTQTPSHQVTQMGQEVILRCVPISNHLYFYWYRQILGQKVEFLVSFYNNEISEKSEIFDDQFSVERPDGSNFTLKIRSTKLEDSAMYFCASSTRTGEPGEQYFGPGTRLTVT.

This clone was picked up a small number of times. The V call is TRBV7-9, the J call TRBJ1-6; D remains unclear. CDR1 is SEHNR and CDR2 is FQNEAQ in the germline V gene (reference sequence). Trimming took off 5 bases at V and 0 bases at J, with 20 bases between the two ends. The CDR3 consists of 19 residues. The CDR3 protein is CASSRWEHPRSSYNSPLHF. CDR3 DNA sequence: TGTGCCAGCAGCCGCTGGGAACACCCTAGGTCCTCCTATAATTCACCCCTCCACTTT.

This clone appeared a few times. The chain has TRBV7-9 and TRBJ1-1; 10 bases map to TRBD1. Germline V gives CDR1 SEHNR, CDR2 FQNEAQ (reference sequence). The CDR3 runs to 14 residues. Germline trimming cut 4 bases from V and 4 bases from J; bases unmatched to any gene: 3. The CDR3 DNA sequence: TGTGCCAGCAGCTCCAGACAGGGGGCCACTGAAGCTTTCTTT. Translation: CASSSRQGATEAFF.

Here the CDR3 reads CASNQGLPRNIQYF. CDR3 nucleotide sequence: TGTGCCAGCAACCAGGGACTCCCGAGGAACATTCAGTACTTC. The V and J genes are TRBV6-5 and TRBJ2-4; D possibly corresponds to TRBD2 (6 bases). With 7 bases removed from V and 7 bases from J, the gap between germline ends came to 17 bases. The CDR3 totals 14 residues. CDR1 is MNHEY, CDR2 SVGAGI, per germline.

The chain links TRBV12-1 to TRBJ2-2; the D call in the table, TRBD2, was not verified against the DNA. TRBV12-1 is a recognized pseudogene. This CDR3 spans 14 amino acids. The CDR3 DNA sequence: TGTGCCAGCAGCCCGCGGACTAGCGGCGGGGAGCTGTTTTTT. Protein sequence: CASSPRTSGGELFF.

This chain links TRBV6-4 with TRBJ2-7, with D maybe TRBD1 (6 bases). V was clipped by 5 bases and J by 2 bases, with 10 bases between them. Germline V gene lookup returns CDR1 MRHNA and CDR2 SNTAGT. The CDR3 has 13 amino acids. CDR3 region: CASSQGLTYEQYV. CDR3 DNA: TGTGCCAGCAGTCAGGGGTTAACCTACGAGCAGTACGTC.

V usage is TRBV5-5 and J usage is TRBJ2-1, with D unresolved. Germline V gene data show CDR1 as SGHKS and CDR2 as YYEKEE (reference sequence). Trimming took 1 base from V and 3 from J, leaving 14 bases between them. The length of the CDR3 is 16 residues. The CDR3 region has the DNA TGTGCCAGCAGCTTGAGTTCGGCAATTTTCTACAATGAGCAGTTCTTC. Amino acids: CASSLSSAIFYNEQFF.

The chain recombines TRBV10-3 with TRBJ2-3, with TRBD1 as a possible D gene (5 bases). V lost 3 bases and J 6 bases, leaving 7 bases between the germline ends. Germline assignment: CDR1 ENHRY and CDR2 SYGVKD. The CDR3 totals 12 residues. Written as DNA, the CDR3 is TGTGCCATCAGTGATGCAGGGGATACGCAGTATTTT. Residues: CAISDAGDTQYF.

V is TRBV30 and J is TRBJ2-1; the D gene is possibly TRBD2 (6 bases). The CDR3 contains 13 residues. V was cut by 2 bases and J by 8 bases, with 13 bases left in between. Per the germline V gene, CDR1 is GTSNPN and CDR2 is SVGIG (reference sequence). This CDR3 reads CAWSHGTLDEQFF. CDR3 DNA: TGTGCCTGGAGTCACGGGACTCTCGATGAGCAGTTCTTC.

The chain has TRBV4-1 and TRBJ2-3, with D maybe TRBD2 (6 bases). Germline CDR1 is MGHRA and CDR2 is YSYEKL. The CDR3 has 16 amino acids. The V end lost 4 bases, the J end lost 2 bases, and 16 bases lay between the germline ends. CDR3 coding DNA: TGCGCCAGCAGCCCCGGGGGTGGGGCATACACAGATACGCAGTATTTT. Translation gives CASSPGGGAYTDTQYF.

The J gene is TRBJ2-3, the V gene TRBV12-5; the D gene is possibly TRBD2 (6 bases). This CDR3 contains 18 residues. Trimming removed 3 bases from V and 2 bases from J, with 21 bases in between. The germline V gene has CDR1 LGHNT and CDR2 FRNRAP. The CDR3, as DNA: TGTGCTAGTGGTTTCGGACTATCCCACCGTTCTCACACAGATACGCAGTATTTT. As protein: CASGFGLSHRSHTDTQYF.

The CDR3 here is CASSSEQTFYGYTF. The CDR3 DNA sequence: TGCGCCAGCAGCTCCGAACAAACTTTCTATGGCTACACCTTC. The rearrangement joins TRBV5-1 to TRBJ1-2; the D is unclear. CDR3 length: 14 amino acids. Between the trimmed V and J ends, which lost 3 bases and 4 bases, there was a span of 13 bases. CDR1 is SGHRS, CDR2 YFSETQ, per germline.

In this sample, this clone turned up a few times. The chain recombines TRBV2 with TRBJ2-5; 8 nucleotides line up with TRBD2. Germline lookup yields CDR1 SNHLY and CDR2 FYNNEI. V shed 4 bases and J 1 base; nucleotides not matched to a gene: 2. CDR3 length equals 14 residues. CDR3 protein: CASSGLAGQETQYF. In DNA, the CDR3 is TGTGCCAGCAGTGGGCTAGCGGGCCAAGAGACCCAGTACTTC.

This chain connects TRBV7-2 to TRBJ2-7; 9 bases line up with TRBD1. Trimming took 5 bases from V and 2 from J; bases not matched to a gene: 7. This CDR3 region has 15 residues. Germline assignment: CDR1 SGHTA and CDR2 FQGNSA. CDR3 coding DNA: TGTGCCAGCAGCCACGGACAGGGGAATACCTACGAGCAGTACTTC. This sequence encodes CASSHGQGNTYEQYF.

The genes are TRBV7-2 and TRBJ1-1, with unresolved D. The CDR3 is 16 amino acids. Between the trimmed V and J ends, which lost 7 bases and 1 base, there was a span of 19 bases. Germline V gene data show CDR1 as SGHTA and CDR2 as FQGNSA. The CDR3 region is CASNQSGRRTNTEAFF. Here the CDR3 DNA reads TGTGCCAGCAACCAGTCAGGACGAAGGACGAACACTGAAGCTTTCTTT.

This clone was recorded only once. This sequence joins TRBV7-3 and TRBJ2-2; TRBD2 matches 8 bases. The length of the CDR3 is 14 residues. J was trimmed by 6 bases and V by 6 bases; bases with no gene match: 6. Germline V lookup: CDR1 SGHTA, CDR2 FQGTGA. The CDR3 region has the DNA TGTGCCAGCAGTTCCGGACTAGCCTCCGGGGAGCTGTTTTTT. It is translated as CASSSGLASGELFF.

The chain couples TRBV7-2 to TRBJ1-5; 7 nucleotides line up with TRBD1. The CDR3 covers 17 residues. V lost 5 bases to trimming and J lost 5 bases; unmatched junction nucleotides: 15. Germline values: CDR1 SGHTA, CDR2 FQGNSA. CDR3 bases: TGTGCCAGCAGCCCTCAGGGGGGAGCCCCCAGGGATCAGCCCCAGCATTTT. It is translated as CASSPQGGAPRDQPQHF.